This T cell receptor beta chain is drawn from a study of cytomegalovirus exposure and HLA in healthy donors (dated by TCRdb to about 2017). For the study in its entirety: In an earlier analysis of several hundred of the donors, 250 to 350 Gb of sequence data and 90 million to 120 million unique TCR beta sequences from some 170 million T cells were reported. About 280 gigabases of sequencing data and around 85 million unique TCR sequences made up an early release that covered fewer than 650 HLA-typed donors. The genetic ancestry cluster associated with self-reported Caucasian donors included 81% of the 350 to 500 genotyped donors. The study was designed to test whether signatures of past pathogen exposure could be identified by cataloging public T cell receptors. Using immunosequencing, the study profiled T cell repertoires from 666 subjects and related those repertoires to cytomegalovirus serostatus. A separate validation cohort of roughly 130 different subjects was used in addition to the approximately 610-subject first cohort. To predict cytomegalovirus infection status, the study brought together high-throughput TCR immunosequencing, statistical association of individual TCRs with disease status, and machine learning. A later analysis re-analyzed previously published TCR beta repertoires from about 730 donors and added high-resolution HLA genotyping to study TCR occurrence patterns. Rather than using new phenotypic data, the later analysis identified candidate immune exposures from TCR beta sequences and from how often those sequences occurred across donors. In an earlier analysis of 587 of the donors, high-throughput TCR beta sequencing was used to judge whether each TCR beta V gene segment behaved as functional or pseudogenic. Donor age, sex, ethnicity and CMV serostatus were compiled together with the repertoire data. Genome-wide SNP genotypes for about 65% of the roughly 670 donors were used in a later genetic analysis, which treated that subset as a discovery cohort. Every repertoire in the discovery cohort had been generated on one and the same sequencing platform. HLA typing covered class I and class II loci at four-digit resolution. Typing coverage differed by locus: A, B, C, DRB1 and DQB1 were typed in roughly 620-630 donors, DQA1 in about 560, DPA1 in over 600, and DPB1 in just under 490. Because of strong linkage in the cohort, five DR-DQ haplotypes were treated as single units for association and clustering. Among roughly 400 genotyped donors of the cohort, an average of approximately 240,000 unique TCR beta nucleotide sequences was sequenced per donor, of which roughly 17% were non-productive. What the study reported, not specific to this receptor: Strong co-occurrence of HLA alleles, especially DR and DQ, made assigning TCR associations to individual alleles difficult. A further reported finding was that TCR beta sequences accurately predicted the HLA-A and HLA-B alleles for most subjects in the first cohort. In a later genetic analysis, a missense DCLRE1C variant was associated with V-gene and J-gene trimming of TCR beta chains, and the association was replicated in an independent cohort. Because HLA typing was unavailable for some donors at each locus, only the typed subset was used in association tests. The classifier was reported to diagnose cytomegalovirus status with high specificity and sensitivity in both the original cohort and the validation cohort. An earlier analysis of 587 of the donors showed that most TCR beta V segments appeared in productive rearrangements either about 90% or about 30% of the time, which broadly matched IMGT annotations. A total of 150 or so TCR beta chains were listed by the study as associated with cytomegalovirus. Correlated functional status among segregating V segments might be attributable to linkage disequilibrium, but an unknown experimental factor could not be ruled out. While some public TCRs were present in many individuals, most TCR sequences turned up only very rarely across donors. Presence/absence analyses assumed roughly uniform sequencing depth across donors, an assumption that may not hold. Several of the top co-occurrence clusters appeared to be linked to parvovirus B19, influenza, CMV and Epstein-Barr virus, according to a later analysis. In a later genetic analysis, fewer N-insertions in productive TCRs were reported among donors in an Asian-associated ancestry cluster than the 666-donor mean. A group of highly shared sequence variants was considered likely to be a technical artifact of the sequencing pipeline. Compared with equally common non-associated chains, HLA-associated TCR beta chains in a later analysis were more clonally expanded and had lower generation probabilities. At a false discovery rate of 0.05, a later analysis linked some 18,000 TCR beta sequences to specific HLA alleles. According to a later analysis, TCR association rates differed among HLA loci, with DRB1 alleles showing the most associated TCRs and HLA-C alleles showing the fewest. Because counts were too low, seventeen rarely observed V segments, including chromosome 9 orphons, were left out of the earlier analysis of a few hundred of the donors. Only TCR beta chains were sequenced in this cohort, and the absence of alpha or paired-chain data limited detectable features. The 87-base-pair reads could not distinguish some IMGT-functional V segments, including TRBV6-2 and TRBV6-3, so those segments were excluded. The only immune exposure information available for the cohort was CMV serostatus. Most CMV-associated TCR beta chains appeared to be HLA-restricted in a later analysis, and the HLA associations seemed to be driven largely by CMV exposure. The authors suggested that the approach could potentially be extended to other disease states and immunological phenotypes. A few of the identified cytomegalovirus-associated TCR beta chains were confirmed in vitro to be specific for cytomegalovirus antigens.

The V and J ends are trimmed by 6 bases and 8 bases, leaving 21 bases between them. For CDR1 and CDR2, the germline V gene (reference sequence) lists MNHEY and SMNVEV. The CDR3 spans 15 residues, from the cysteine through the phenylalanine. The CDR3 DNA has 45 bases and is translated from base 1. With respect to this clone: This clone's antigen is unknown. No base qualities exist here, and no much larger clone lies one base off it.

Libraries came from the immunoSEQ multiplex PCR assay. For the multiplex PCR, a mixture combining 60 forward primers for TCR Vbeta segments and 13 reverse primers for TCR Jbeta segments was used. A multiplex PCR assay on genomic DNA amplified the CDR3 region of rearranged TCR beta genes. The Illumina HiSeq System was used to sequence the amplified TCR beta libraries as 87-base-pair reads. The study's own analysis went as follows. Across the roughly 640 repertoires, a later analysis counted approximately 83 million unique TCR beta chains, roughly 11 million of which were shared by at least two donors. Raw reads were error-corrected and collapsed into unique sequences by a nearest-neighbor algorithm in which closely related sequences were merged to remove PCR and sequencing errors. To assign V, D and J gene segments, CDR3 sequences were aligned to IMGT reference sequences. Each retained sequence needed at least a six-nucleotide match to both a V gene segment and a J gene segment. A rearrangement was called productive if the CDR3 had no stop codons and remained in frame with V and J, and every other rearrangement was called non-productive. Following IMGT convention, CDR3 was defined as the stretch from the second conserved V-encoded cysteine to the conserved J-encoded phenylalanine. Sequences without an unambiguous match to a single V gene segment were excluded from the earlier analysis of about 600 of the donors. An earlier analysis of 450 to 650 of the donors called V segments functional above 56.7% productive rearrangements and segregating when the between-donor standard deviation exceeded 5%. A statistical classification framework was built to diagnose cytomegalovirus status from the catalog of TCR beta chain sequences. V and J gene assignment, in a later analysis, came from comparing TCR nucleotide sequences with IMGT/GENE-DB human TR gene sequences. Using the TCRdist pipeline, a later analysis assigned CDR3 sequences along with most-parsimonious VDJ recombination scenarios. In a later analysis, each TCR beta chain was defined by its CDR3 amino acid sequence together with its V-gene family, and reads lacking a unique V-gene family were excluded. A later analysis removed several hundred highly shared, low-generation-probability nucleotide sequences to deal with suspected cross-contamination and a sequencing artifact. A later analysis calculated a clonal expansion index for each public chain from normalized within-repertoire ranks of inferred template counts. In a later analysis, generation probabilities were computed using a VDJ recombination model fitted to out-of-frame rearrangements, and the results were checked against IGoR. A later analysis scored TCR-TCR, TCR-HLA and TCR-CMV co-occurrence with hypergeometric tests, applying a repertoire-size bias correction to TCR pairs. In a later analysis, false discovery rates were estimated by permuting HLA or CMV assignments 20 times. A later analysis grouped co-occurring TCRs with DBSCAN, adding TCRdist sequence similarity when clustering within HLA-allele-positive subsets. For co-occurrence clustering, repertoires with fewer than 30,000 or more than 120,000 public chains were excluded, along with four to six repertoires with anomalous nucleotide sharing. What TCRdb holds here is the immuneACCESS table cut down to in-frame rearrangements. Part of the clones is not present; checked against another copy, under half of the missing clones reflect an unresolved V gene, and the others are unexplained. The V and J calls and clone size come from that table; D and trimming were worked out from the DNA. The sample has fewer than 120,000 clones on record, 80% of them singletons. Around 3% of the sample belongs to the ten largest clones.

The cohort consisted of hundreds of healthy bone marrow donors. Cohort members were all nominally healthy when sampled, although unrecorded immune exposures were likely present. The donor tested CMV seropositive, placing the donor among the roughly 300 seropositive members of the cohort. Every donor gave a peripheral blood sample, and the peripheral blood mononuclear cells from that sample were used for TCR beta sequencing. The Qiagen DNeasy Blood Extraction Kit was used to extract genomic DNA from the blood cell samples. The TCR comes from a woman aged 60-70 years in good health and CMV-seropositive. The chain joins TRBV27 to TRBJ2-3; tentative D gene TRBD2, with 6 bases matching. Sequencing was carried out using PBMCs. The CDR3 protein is CASRQNRDSLGTQYF. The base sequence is TGTGCCAGCAGACAAAACCGGGACTCCTTGGGTACGCAGTATTTT.